These 25 T cell receptor beta chains were all obtained from the same sample, sequenced in a study of T-cell reconstitution after alpha-beta-depleted transplantation in children. As it was prepared, the TCRbeta library received unique molecular identifiers. In TCRdb, the PCR reads were re-called with MiXCR into one record per CDR3 protein. The data show about 900,000 distinct CDR3 sequences, roughly 31% seen once. The sequences come from PBMCs, mostly from graft donor cells, collected 360 days after TCRalphabeta/CD19-depleted stem cell transplant. Receptors were obtained from a boy under three years old who had a stem cell transplant for SCID, so the T cells may come from the graft donor.

This clonotype appeared a few times. The chain couples TRBV5-1 to TRBJ1-1, with D possibly matching TRBD1 (5 bases). The CDR3 is made up of 14 amino acids. CDR1 is SGHRS and CDR2 is YFSETQ in the germline V gene. V lost 0 bases to trimming and J lost 5 bases, with 11 bases between them. DNA for the CDR3: TGCGCCAGCAGCTTGGAAGGGGAGTGGACTGAAGCTTTCTTT. As protein: CASSLEGEWTEAFF.

The rearrangement uses TRBV4-2 and TRBJ2-7, with D uncertain. Germline CDR1 LGHNA, CDR2 YNFKEQ. V lost 0 bases to trimming and J lost 2 bases, with 8 bases between them. The CDR3 runs to 14 residues. For the CDR3, the DNA is TGTGCCAGCAGCCAAGACCAGATCACCTACGAGCAGTACTTC. Translated, it gives CASSQDQITYEQYF.

This rearrangement joins TRBV20-1 to TRBJ2-5, with D unresolved. This CDR3 region has 14 residues. Trimming stripped 3 bases from V and 6 bases from J, with 17 bases between. Germline V CDR1 and CDR2: DFQATT, SNEGSKA (reference sequence). The CDR3 DNA reads TGCAGTGCTAGGGCGCGGCTCGGCACCCAGACCCAGTACTTC. Protein sequence: CSARARLGTQTQYF.

There are a few counts of this clonotype. The genes are TRBV24-1 and TRBJ2-6; TRBD2 aligns across 10 bases. CDR3 length: 20 residues. Germline lookup yields CDR1 KGHDR and CDR2 SFDVKD. Trimming removed 2 bases from V and 0 bases from J; junction bases left unmatched: 9. CDR3 protein: CATSDCCSSGGHSGANVLTF. The CDR3 bases are TGTGCCACCAGTGATTGTTGTTCTAGCGGGGGCCACTCTGGGGCCAACGTCCTGACTTTC.

In this sample, this clonotype turned up a few times. The J gene is TRBJ1-3, the V gene TRBV5-8; D gene uncertain. V lost 2 bases and J 0 bases, leaving 12 bases between the germline ends. The CDR3 has 16 amino acids. The germline V gene encodes CDR1 SGHTS and CDR2 YDEGEE. In DNA, the CDR3 is TGTGCCAGCAGCTTACCGGGCTCAGACTCTGGAAACACCATATATTTT. It is translated as CASSLPGSDSGNTIYF.

The rearrangement uses TRBV2 and TRBJ2-1; TRBD2 matches 13 bases. Germline V gene lookup returns CDR1 SNHLY and CDR2 FYNNEI. The J segment lost 0 bases and the V segment lost 6 bases, leaving 8 bases of the junction unmatched. This CDR3 has 18 residues. CDR3 DNA: TGTGCCAGCAGGGTGGAACTAGCGGGGGGGAGCTCCTACAATGAGCAGTTCTTC. Residues: CASRVELAGGSSYNEQFF.

The gene calls are TRBV12-3 or TRBV12-4 and TRBJ2-5; 11 bases align to TRBD2. The CDR3 has 16 residues. The ends lost 6 bases at V and 3 bases at J; junction bases unmatched: 9. CDR3 bases: TGTGCCAGCAGAAAAGTAGCGGGGGGGCTGGAAGAGACCCAGTACTTC. Its translation: CASRKVAGGLEETQYF.

V is TRBV28 and J is TRBJ2-7; D may be TRBD1 or TRBD2 (5 bases each). The germline V gene has CDR1 MDHEN and CDR2 SYDVKM. The V end was cut by 7 bases, the J end by 2 bases, with 21 bases between. The CDR3 sequence is 16 residues long. This CDR3 reads CASTLRRTTLTYEQYF. Here the CDR3 DNA reads TGTGCCAGCACCCTTAGGAGGACAACTTTAACCTACGAGCAGTACTTC.

The chain carries TRBV2 and TRBJ2-7; D could derive from TRBD1 or TRBD2 (5 bases each). This CDR3 is 14 amino acids long. Trimming shortened V by 1 base and J by 4 bases, and 11 bases separated the two germline ends. Germline loops: CDR1 SNHLY, CDR2 FYNNEI. CDR3 bases: TGTGCCAGCAGTGAAGGTGAGGGGAATTACGAGCAGTACTTC. Translation gives CASSEGEGNYEQYF. The full variable domain, in which reference TRBV2 and TRBJ2-7 provide the parts outside the CDR3, is EPEVTQTPSHQVTQMGQEVILRCVPISNHLYFYWYRQILGQKVEFLVSFYNNEISEKSEIFDDQFSVERPDGSNFTLKIRSTKLEDSAMYFCASSEGEGNYEQYFGPGTRLTVT.

This clonotype was seen a handful of times. J is TRBJ2-1 and V is TRBV20-1, with a tentative D call TRBD2 (6 bases). This CDR3 has 14 amino acids. V was trimmed by 6 bases and J by 0 bases, leaving 12 bases between them. Per germline, CDR1 DFQATT and CDR2 SNEGSKA (reference sequence). The CDR3 DNA reads as TGCAGTGCAGTAGCGGAAACCTCCTACAATGAGCAGTTCTTC. Translated: CSAVAETSYNEQFF.

This clonotype occurred a few times. The chain links TRBV7-9 to TRBJ2-5, with D possibly being TRBD2 (6 bases). CDR1 is SEHNR and CDR2 is FQNEAQ in the germline V gene (reference sequence). This CDR3 is built from 14 residues. Trimming removed 2 bases at V and 1 base at J, with 8 bases between. In DNA form, the CDR3 reads TGTGCCAGCAGCTTACTAGCGATCCAAGAGACCCAGTACTTC. This encodes CASSLLAIQETQYF.

The chain is built from TRBV15 and TRBJ2-7, with 8 bases matching TRBD2. The CDR3 runs 14 residues. Germline values: CDR1 LNHNV, CDR2 YYDKDF (reference sequence). V shed 6 bases and J 7 bases; nucleotides not matched to a gene: 11. CDR3: CATREYGGAVEQYF. In DNA form, the CDR3 reads TGTGCCACCAGGGAGTACGGGGGGGCGGTGGAGCAGTACTTC.

CDR3 region: CSAAWPGGENEQFF. DNA for the CDR3: TGCAGCGCTGCTTGGCCAGGTGGTGAGAATGAGCAGTTCTTC. The chain has TRBV29-1 and TRBJ2-1; D ambiguous. V was pared by 7 bases and J by 7 bases, with 20 bases between. Germline V lookup: CDR1 SQVTM, CDR2 ANQGSEA. CDR3 length: 14 amino acids.

The chain couples TRBV10-3 to TRBJ2-3, with 9 nucleotides matching TRBD2. The CDR3 has 15 residues. V lost 5 bases and J lost 4; bases outside the gene matches: 7. Germline CDR1 ENHRY, CDR2 SYGVKD. The CDR3 bases are TGTGCCATCAGTAGGCTAGCGGGGACTCCAGATACGCAGTATTTT. It yields the protein CAISRLAGTPDTQYF.

The CDR3 region is CASLDSSYNEQFF. In DNA, the CDR3 is TGCGCCAGCCTTGATAGCTCCTACAATGAGCAGTTCTTC. J is TRBJ2-1 and V is TRBV5-1; no definite D call. The V gene lost 7 bases and the J gene lost 0 bases, with 8 bases spanning the gap. CDR3 length: 13 residues. CDR1 SGHRS and CDR2 YFSETQ come from the germline V gene.

This clonotype has a handful of counts. The chain employs TRBV7-2 and TRBJ2-1; no reliable D call. Trimming cost V 0 bases and J 0 bases, with 12 bases left between them. Germline CDR1 and CDR2: SGHTA and FQGNSA. The CDR3 sequence is 17 residues long. The CDR3 protein is CASSLAADTASYNEQFF. The CDR3 nucleotides are TGTGCCAGCAGCTTAGCGGCAGATACTGCCTCCTACAATGAGCAGTTCTTC.

In this sample, this clonotype turned up once. The chain carries TRBV9 and TRBJ1-6; D not certain. Germline assignment: CDR1 SGDLS and CDR2 YYNGEE. The V gene lost 3 bases and the J gene lost 7 bases, with 11 bases spanning the gap. This CDR3 comprises 14 residues. The CDR3 DNA sequence: TGTGCCAGCAGCGCAAATTACAGAAATTCACCCCTCCACTTT. Protein: CASSANYRNSPLHF.

This clonotype was counted between two and nine times. The chain carries TRBV19 and TRBJ2-2, with unresolved D. The V gene lost 5 bases and the J gene lost 0 bases, with 7 bases spanning the gap. This CDR3 has 14 residues. The V gene's germline CDR1 is LNHDA and CDR2 SQIVND (reference sequence). The CDR3 bases are TGTGCCAGTAGTTCCGAGGCGAACACCGGGGAGCTGTTTTTT. Its protein product is CASSSEANTGELFF.

CDR3 bases: TGTGCCAGCAGCCTACGCGACGCAGGGGGCTCCGGGGAGCTGTTTTTT. Translating gives CASSLRDAGGSGELFF. The chain couples TRBV9 to TRBJ2-2, with TRBD1 matching over 8 bases. Germline V gene data show CDR1 as SGDLS and CDR2 as YYNGEE. The CDR3 is 16 residues long. J lost 6 bases, V lost 4 bases, and 11 bases had no gene match.

This clonotype has a handful of counts. DNA of the CDR3: TGTGCCAGCAGCATAGTACCGGGACAGGCCTCCAGGGATACGCAGTATTTT. It specifies CASSIVPGQASRDTQYF. V gene TRBV5-5 combines with J gene TRBJ2-3; 8 bases are a match to TRBD1. Per germline, CDR1 SGHKS and CDR2 YYEKEE (reference sequence). CDR3 length: 17 residues. Unmatched junction bases numbered 16, after V lost 4 bases and J lost 6 bases.

This clonotype was observed once. J is TRBJ1-2 and V is TRBV7-9; D remains ambiguous. With 4 bases removed from V and 5 bases from J, the gap between germline ends came to 14 bases. In germline, CDR1 is SEHNR, CDR2 FQNEAQ (reference sequence). The CDR3 loop spans 14 amino acids. CDR3 sequence (DNA): TGTGCCAGCAGCTCCTTTCCGGAAGAGTATGGCTACACCTTC. It encodes CASSSFPEEYGYTF.

The V call is TRBV6-1, the J call TRBJ1-1, with D maybe TRBD1 (6 bases). V shed 8 bases and J shed 3 bases, with 22 bases lying between them. CDR3 size: 16 residues. Germline values: CDR1 MNHNS, CDR2 SASEGT. The CDR3 coding sequence is TGTGCCAGCGCGCGAAAAGGAGGGGACACCCACACTGAAGCTTTCTTT. Its translation: CASARKGGDTHTEAFF.

This clonotype was detected only a few times. This rearrangement joins TRBV29-1 to TRBJ2-1; TRBD1 aligns across 7 bases. Germline CDR1 SQVTM, CDR2 ANQGSEA. CDR3 size: 13 residues. The CDR3 region is CSWTGAFYNEQFF. The CDR3, as DNA: TGCAGTTGGACAGGCGCATTCTACAATGAGCAGTTCTTC.

This clonotype has ten or more counts. This chain links TRBV28 with TRBJ2-5; D is unclear. From germline, CDR1 is MDHEN and CDR2 SYDVKM. Trimming took 5 bases from V and 1 from J, leaving 5 bases between them. The CDR3 totals 12 residues. CDR3 DNA: TGTGCCAGCAGTCGGTTCCAAGAGACCCAGTACTTC. Amino acid sequence: CASSRFQETQYF.

This chain uses TRBV30 with TRBJ2-2; D call uncertain. Trimming removed 5 bases from V and 4 bases from J, with 14 bases in between. The germline CDR1 and CDR2 sequences are GTSNPN and SVGIG (reference sequence). This CDR3 region has 14 residues. The CDR3 here is CAWERRSRTGELFF. CDR3 DNA sequence: TGTGCCTGGGAGAGACGGAGTCGCACCGGGGAGCTGTTTTTT. The full variable domain, with the rest looked up from reference TRBV30 and TRBJ2-2, is SQTIHQWPATLVQPVGSPLSLECTVEGTSNPNLYWYRQAAGRGLQLLFYSVGIGQISSEVPQNLSASRPQDRQFILSSKKLLLSDSGFYLCAWERRSRTGELFFGEGSRLTVL.